This T cell receptor (beta chain) originates from a study of blood T cells in healthy people across ages (dated by TCRdb to the mid-2010s). General notes on the study: In model experiments, roughly one uniquely barcoded TCR beta cDNA molecule per two T cells was captured by template switching. Age-related changes in TCR beta repertoire diversity were measured in the study by deep sequencing normalized with unique cDNA molecular identifiers. The donors were divided into four age groups: young (average around 15 years), middle-aged (approximately 41), aged (roughly 60) and long-lived (82). For two donors (one aged 18 to 29 and one aged 80 or older), the study analyzed two additional independent replicas of 1 million unique cDNA reads from the same blood draw.

On this clonotype itself: Its antigen remains undetermined. Base qualities are not at hand, and no much larger clone is one base apart.

The donors were 40 or so Caucasian individuals from Russia, aged roughly 6 to 90 years, who were systemically healthy. Each donor gave about 9.7 milliliters of peripheral blood, drawn into EDTA-treated Vacutainer tubes. Ficoll-Paque density-gradient centrifugation was used to isolate PBMCs, with at least 7 million per sample. Trizol reagent was used to extract total RNA from the PBMCs, yielding at least 5.5 micrograms per sample. For every donor, flow cytometry on a PBMC aliquot measured the percentage of naive CD45RAhigh/CD27high T cells. What the work shows at the level of the full study, not this receptor alone: As age increased, observed TCR beta diversity per million T cells dropped in a roughly linear way, and a significant reduction was already evident by age 40. Estimates of total diversity based on one million sequenced T cells were regarded as lower bounds and as underestimates. Because profiling used bulk unsorted PBMCs, naive and antigen-experienced compartments could not be compared conclusively. The long-lived group showed more naive CD4+ T cells, fewer expanded clones and increased TCR diversity than the aged group, suggesting age selection. Because the CMV infection status of the donors was unknown, age-related changes in expanded clonotypes may potentially have been confounded. A strong correlation was found between observed TCR beta diversity and the percentage of naive T cells measured by flow cytometry.

The CDR3 goes from the cysteine to the phenylalanine over 16 residues. Just the 48-base CDR3 DNA is kept, in frame starting at base 1. V is reduced by 4 bases and J by 2 bases, leaving a spacing of 12 bases between them. The method behind the library was 5' RACE. This sample was sequenced with an Illumina HiSeq 2500. The second PCR ran for roughly 7 to 12 cycles and used a J-beta primer mix along with a sample-barcoded 5' primer. A unique molecular identifier was introduced onto each TCR beta cDNA molecule by a template-switch 5' adaptor carrying 12 random nucleotides. Each sample yielded at least 2.5 million CDR3-containing paired-end reads. All of the RNA was converted into first-strand cDNA using the Mint cDNA synthesis kit, with a TRBC-specific oligonucleotide serving as the primer. Following uracil-DNA glycosylase treatment, a first 18-cycle PCR with universal primers M1SS and BC2_uni_R was performed on all cDNA. On the authors' methods: For normalization, 1 million high-quality reads, each with a distinct molecular identifier, were randomly selected from each sample. Instead of being binned into consensus sequences, reads with shared molecular identifiers were discarded. MiTCR, set to a Q25 quality threshold and the strictest error-elimination algorithm, was used for CDR3 identification, clonotype clustering and error correction. Lower-bound total TCR beta diversity was estimated with a nonparametric unseen species model using Euler transformation. TCRdb passed the public sequencing reads through fastp at Q25 and MiXCR, retaining productive beta sequences. Each record represents a unique CDR3 protein, reported with the most common genes and DNA among its rows. The V and J calls and clone size are TCRdb's, not the authors'. In this sample the table shows 450,000 to 600,000 distinct CDR3 sequences, about 28% of which occur a single time. Approximately 4% of the sample belongs to the ten largest clones.

The same specimen was also included in a second study, on T cells of mothers and their children. The second paper states: Nine systemically healthy Caucasian individuals, comprising three mothers and their six children, were included as donors. cDNA synthesis used all of the extracted RNA, with roughly 1.5 ug of RNA in each 15 ul reaction. Sample barcodes and 2-4 random nucleotides were added via the M1S primer in the second PCR. More than 8 million TCR beta CDR3 reads were obtained from each mother, and 2.5 million to 3.5 million reads were obtained from each child. Thymic selection shapes the output of TCR recombination in a similar way in related and unrelated pairs, and inherited differences have a minor effect. Normalized repertoire overlap was always found to be slightly, but never significantly, higher in related mother-child pairs than in unrelated mother-child pairs. Persistent microchimeric T cell clones were not detected, at a sensitivity of 95 to 100 clones per million clonotypes. To look for features that set related mother-child pairs apart from unrelated individuals, the researchers ran deep NGS to compare the TCR beta repertoires of mothers and children. The mean age was about 37 +/- 4 years for the mothers and around 10 +/- 4 years for the children. After adapter ligation with NEBNext reagents, the libraries were sequenced on Illumina HiSeq 2000 with 100+100 nt paired-end reads. To avoid cross-contamination, the mother libraries and the child libraries were prepared a month apart and sequenced in separate runs. For each donor, between 500,000 and 2,000,000 distinct TCR beta clonotypes were identified. Naive TCR beta clonotypes were estimated from low-frequency clonotypes matched to each donor's FACS-determined naive share, without sorting.

Sequenced material: blood. The receptor's source is a boy aged 2 to 10 in good health. The V and J genes are TRBV12-3 or TRBV12-4 and TRBJ2-6, with the D segment identity uncertain. DNA sequence: TGTGCCAGCAGTTCTAATCGACATGCTGGGGCCAACGTCCTGACTTTC. Its protein is CASSSNRHAGANVLTF.